This T cell receptor (beta chain) was sequenced for a study of glioma-infiltrating T cells. Whole-study results and caveats: Very few CDR3 sequences were shared between tissue and blood. Above-expected tissue-blood divergence occurred in all gliomas, most in low-grade ones.

V shed 4 bases, J shed 7 bases, and the junction held 8 bases outside the gene matches. Germline V lookup: CDR1 LGHNA, CDR2 YNFKEQ. This CDR3 contains 15 residues. Amplification of TCR alpha and beta CDR3 regions from RNA used iRepertoire nested multiplex PCR. Input was roughly 85-450 ng of tissue mRNA or PBMC total RNA. One entry per CDR3 protein, called by TCRdb with MiXCR from the multiplex PCR reads. The sample holds more than 90,000 distinct CDR3 sequences, roughly 40% seen once. Many counts were recorded for this clonotype. The target antigen is unknown. The chain couples TRBV4-2 to TRBJ2-1; 9 nucleotides line up with TRBD2. The sequencing input was glioma tissue, nonneoplastic brain tissue, or PBMCs (not recorded which). The sequence was obtained from a human donor with low-grade glioma or glioblastoma, undergoing nonglioma brain surgery, or in good health (not recorded which). The CDR3 loop is CASSRGGSGGNEQFF. The CDR3 nucleotides are TGTGCCAGCAGCCGTGGGGGTAGCGGGGGAAATGAGCAGTTCTTC.